The present TCR beta chain was sequenced within a study of T cells after yellow fever vaccination. V dropped 2 bases and J dropped 3; count of bases not matched to a gene: 10. Per germline, CDR1 SGHRS and CDR2 YFSETQ. The CDR3 has 16 amino acids. TCRdb called the 5' RACE reads again in MiXCR, with one record for every CDR3 protein. The table includes 250,000 to 400,000 distinct CDR3 sequences, 4.1% detected once. This clonotype was observed a handful of times. The chain has TRBV5-1 and TRBJ1-1; 7 nucleotides agree with TRBD1. The sample was PBMCs, taken 5 days after the yellow fever booster vaccination. The TCR comes from a man younger than 35 who received the YFV17D yellow fever vaccine. DNA for the CDR3: TGCGCCAGCAGCTTACAACAGGGGCCGCCTTACACTGAAGCTTTCTTT. It specifies CASSLQQGPPYTEAFF.